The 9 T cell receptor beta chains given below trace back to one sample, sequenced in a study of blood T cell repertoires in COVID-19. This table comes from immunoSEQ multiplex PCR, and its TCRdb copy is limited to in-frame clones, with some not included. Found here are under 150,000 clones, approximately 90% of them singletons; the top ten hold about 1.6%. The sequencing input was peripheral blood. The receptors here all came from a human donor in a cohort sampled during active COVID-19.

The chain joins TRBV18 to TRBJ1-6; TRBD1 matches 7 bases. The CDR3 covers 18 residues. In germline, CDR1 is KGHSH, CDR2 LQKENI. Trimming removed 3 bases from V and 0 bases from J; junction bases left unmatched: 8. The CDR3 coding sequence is TGTGCCAGCTCACCCTATGGACAGGCGAGCTCCTATAATTCACCCCTCCACTTT. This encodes CASSPYGQASSYNSPLHF.

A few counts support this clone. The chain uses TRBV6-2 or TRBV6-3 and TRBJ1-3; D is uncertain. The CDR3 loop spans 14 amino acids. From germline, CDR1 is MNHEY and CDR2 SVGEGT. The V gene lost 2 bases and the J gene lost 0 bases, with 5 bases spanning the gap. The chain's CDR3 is CASSYGSSGNTIYF. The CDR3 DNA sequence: TGTGCCAGCAGTTACGGCAGCTCTGGAAACACCATATATTTT.

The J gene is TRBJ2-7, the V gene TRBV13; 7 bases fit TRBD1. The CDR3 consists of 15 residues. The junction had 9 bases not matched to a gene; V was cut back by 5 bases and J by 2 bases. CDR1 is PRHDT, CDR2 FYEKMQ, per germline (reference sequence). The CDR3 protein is CASSSTGVDPYEQYF. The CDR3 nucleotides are TGTGCCAGCAGCAGCACAGGGGTAGACCCCTACGAGCAGTACTTC.

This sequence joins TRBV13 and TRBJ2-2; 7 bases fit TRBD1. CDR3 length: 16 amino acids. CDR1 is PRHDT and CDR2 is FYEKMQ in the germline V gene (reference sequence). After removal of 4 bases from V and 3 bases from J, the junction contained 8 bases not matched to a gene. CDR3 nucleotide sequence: TGTGCCAGCAGCTCTGGGGACAGTAGTTACACCGGGGAGCTGTTTTTT. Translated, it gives CASSSGDSSYTGELFF. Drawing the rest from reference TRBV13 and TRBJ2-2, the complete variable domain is AAGVIQSPRHLIKEKRETATLKCYPIPRHDTVYWYQQGPGQDPQFLISFYEKMQSDKGSIPDRFSAQQFSDYHSELNMSSLELGDSALYFCASSSGDSSYTGELFFGEGSRLTVL.

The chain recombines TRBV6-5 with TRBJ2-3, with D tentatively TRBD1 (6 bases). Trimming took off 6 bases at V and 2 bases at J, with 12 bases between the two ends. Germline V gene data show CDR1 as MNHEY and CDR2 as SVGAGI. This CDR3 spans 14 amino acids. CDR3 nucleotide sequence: TGTGCCAGCAGAAGGACAGCATTCACAGATACGCAGTATTTT. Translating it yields CASRRTAFTDTQYF.

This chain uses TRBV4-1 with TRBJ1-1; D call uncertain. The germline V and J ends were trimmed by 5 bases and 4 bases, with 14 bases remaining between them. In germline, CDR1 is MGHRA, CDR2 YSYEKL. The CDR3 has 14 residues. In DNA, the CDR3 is TGCGCCAGCAGCACTCGAAGTAGAGGCACTGAAGCTTTCTTT. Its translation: CASSTRSRGTEAFF.

The CDR3 nucleotides read TGTGCCAGCAGCTCTTTGGACAGGGGATATGGCTACACCTTC. Protein product: CASSSLDRGYGYTF. The chain recombines TRBV5-8 with TRBJ1-2, with TRBD1 matching 9 bases. CDR1 is SGHTS and CDR2 is YDEGEE in the germline V gene. The CDR3 is made up of 14 amino acids. V lost 3 bases to trimming and J lost 5 bases; unmatched junction nucleotides: 5. The entire variable domain, with the rest obtained from reference TRBV5-8 and TRBJ1-2, is as follows: EAGVTQSPTHLIKTRGQQATLRCSPISGHTSVYWYQQALGLGLQFLLWYDEGEERNRGNFPPRFSGRQFPNYSSELNVNALELEDSALYLCASSSLDRGYGYTFGSGTRLTVV.

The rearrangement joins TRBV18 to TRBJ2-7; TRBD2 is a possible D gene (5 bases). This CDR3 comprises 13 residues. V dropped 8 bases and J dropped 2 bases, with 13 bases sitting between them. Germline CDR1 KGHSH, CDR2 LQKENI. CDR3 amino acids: CASGSGGTYEQYF. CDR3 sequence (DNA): TGTGCCAGCGGGTCAGGAGGCACCTACGAGCAGTACTTC.

The CDR3 bases are TGCGCCAGCAGCTTGCTTAGCGGGAGGGGGAATGAGCAGTTCTTC. It yields the protein CASSLLSGRGNEQFF. The chain is built from TRBV5-1 and TRBJ2-1, with 11 bases matching TRBD2. J gave up 7 bases and V 1 base, and 4 bases lay outside the gene matches. The CDR3 spans 15 residues. Germline V CDR1 and CDR2: SGHRS, YFSETQ.